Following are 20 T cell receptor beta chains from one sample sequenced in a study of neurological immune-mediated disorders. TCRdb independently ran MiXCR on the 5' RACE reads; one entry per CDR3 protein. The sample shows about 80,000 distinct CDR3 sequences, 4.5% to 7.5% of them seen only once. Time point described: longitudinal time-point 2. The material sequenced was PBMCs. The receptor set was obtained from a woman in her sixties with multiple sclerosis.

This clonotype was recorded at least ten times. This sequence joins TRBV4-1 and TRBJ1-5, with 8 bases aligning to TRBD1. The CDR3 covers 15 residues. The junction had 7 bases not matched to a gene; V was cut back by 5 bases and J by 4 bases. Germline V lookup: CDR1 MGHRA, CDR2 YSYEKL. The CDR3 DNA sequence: TGCGCCAGCAGCGAAAGACAGGGGAATAATCAGCCCCAGCATTTT. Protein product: CASSERQGNNQPQHF.

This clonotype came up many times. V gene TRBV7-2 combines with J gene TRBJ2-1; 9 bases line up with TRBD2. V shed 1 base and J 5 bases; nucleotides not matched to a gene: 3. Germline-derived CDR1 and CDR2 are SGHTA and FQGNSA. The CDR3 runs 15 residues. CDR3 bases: TGTGCCAGCAGCTTAGTAGCGGGGGCCGACAATGAGCAGTTCTTC. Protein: CASSLVAGADNEQFF.

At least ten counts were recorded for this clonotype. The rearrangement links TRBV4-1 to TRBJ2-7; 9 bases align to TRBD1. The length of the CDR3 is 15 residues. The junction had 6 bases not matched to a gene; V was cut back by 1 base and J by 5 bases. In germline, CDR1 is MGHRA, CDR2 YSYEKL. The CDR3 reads CASSQGAGQGNEQYF. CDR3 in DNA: TGCGCCAGCAGCCAAGGGGCGGGACAGGGAAACGAGCAGTACTTC.

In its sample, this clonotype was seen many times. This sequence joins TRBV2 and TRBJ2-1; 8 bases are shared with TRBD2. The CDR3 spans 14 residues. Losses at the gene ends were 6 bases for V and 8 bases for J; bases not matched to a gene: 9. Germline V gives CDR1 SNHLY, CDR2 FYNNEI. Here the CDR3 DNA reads TGTGCCAGCAGAATTAGCGGGGTGGTAGATGAGCAGTTCTTC. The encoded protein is CASRISGVVDEQFF. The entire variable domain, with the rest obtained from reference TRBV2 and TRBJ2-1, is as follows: EPEVTQTPSHQVTQMGQEVILRCVPISNHLYFYWYRQILGQKVEFLVSFYNNEISEKSEIFDDQFSVERPDGSNFTLKIRSTKLEDSAMYFCASRISGVVDEQFFGPGTRLTVL.

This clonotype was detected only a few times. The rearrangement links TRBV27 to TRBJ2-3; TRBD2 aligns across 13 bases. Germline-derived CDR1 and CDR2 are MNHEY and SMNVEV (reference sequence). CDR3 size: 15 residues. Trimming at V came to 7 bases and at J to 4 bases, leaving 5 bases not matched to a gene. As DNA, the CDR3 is TGTGCCAGCACCTTACTAGCGGGGGGGGCAGATACGCAGTATTTT. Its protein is CASTLLAGGADTQYF.

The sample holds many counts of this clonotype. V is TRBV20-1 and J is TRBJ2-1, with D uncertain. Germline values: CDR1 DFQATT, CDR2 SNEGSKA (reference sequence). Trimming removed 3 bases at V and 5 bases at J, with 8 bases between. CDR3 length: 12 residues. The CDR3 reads CSASRSDNEQFF. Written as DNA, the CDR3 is TGCAGTGCTAGTAGGTCTGACAATGAGCAGTTCTTC.

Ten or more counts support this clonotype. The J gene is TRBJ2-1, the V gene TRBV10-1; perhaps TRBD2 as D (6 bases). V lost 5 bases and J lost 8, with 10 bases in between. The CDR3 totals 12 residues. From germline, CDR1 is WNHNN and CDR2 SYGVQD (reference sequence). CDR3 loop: CASSNTGDEQFF. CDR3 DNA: TGCGCCAGCAGTAATACGGGAGATGAGCAGTTCTTC.

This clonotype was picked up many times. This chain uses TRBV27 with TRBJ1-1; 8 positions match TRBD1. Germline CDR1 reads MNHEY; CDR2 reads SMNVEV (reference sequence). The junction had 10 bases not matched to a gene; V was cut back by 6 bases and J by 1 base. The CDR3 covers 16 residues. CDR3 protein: CASSRTGKIRNTEAFF. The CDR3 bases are TGTGCCAGCAGCAGGACAGGGAAAATTAGGAACACTGAAGCTTTCTTT.

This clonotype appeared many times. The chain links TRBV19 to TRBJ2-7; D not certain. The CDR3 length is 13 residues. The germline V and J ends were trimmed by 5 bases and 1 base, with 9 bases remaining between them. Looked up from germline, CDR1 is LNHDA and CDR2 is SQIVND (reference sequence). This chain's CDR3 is CASSPRASYEQYF. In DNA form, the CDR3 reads TGTGCCAGTAGTCCACGGGCTTCCTACGAGCAGTACTTC.

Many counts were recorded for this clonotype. The CDR3 DNA follows: TGTGCCAGCAGTTTAGGACAGGGGGCCGGTGAGCAGTTCTTC. Translating it yields CASSLGQGAGEQFF. The rearrangement uses TRBV28 and TRBJ2-1; 11 bases map to TRBD1. After removal of 2 bases from V and 9 bases from J, the junction contained 3 bases not matched to a gene. Germline lookup yields CDR1 MDHEN and CDR2 SYDVKM. This CDR3 contains 14 residues.

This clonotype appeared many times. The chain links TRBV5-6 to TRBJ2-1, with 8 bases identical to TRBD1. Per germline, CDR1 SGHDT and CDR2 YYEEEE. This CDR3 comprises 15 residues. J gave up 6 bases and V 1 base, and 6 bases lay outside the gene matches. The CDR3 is CASSLYQGAGNEQFF. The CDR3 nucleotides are TGTGCCAGCAGCTTGTATCAGGGGGCAGGCAATGAGCAGTTCTTC.

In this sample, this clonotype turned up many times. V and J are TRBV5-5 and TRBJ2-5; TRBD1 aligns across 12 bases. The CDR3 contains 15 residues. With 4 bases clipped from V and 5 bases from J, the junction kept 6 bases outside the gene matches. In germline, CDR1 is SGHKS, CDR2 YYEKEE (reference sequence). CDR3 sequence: CASSPGTGGFETQYF. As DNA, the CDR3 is TGTGCCAGCAGCCCCGGGACAGGGGGCTTTGAGACCCAGTACTTC.

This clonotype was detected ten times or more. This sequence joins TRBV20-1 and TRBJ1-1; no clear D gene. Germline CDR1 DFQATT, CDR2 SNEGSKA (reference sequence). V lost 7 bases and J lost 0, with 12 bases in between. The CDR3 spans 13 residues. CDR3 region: CSVREGMNTEAFF. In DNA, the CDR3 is TGCAGTGTTCGGGAGGGTATGAACACTGAAGCTTTCTTT.

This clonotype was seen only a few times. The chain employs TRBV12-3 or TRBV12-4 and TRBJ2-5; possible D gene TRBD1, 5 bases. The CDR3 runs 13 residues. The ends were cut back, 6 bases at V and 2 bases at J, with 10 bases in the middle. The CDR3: CASRTRQQETQYF. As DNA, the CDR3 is TGTGCCAGCAGAACCAGACAGCAAGAGACCCAGTACTTC.

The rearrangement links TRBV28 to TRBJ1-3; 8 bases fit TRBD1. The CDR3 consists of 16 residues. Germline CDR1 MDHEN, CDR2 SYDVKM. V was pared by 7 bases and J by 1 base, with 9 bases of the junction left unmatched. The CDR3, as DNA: TGTGCCAGCACCCTACCGAGACAGGGGTCTGGAAACACCATATATTTT. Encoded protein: CASTLPRQGSGNTIYF.

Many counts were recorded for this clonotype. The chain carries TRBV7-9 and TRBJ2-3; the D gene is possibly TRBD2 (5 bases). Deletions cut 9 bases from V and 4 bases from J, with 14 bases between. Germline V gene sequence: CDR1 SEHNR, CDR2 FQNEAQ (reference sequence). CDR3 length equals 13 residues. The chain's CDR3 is CASSRIGADTQYF. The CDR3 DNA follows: TGTGCCAGTTCCCGGATCGGGGCAGATACGCAGTATTTT. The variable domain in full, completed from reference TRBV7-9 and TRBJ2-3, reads DTGVSQNPRHKITKRGQNVTFRCDPISEHNRLYWYRQTLGQGPEFLTYFQNEAQLEKSRLLSDRFSAERPKGSFSTLEIQRTEQGDSAMYLCASSRIGADTQYFGPGTRLTVL.

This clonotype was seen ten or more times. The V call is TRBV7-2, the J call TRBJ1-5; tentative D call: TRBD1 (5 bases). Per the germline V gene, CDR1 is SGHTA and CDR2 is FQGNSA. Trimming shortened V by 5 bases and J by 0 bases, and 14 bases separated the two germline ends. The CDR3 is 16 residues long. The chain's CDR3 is CASSRGTTRSNQPQHF. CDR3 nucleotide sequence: TGTGCCAGCAGCCGTGGGACGACCCGTAGCAATCAGCCCCAGCATTTT.

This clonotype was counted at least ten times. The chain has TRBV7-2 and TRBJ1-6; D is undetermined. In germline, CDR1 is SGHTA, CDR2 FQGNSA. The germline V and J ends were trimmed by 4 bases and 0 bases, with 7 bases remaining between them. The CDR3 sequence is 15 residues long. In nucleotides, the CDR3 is TGTGCCAGCAGCTCCAGAAGCTCCTATAATTCACCCCTCCACTTT. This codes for CASSSRSSYNSPLHF.

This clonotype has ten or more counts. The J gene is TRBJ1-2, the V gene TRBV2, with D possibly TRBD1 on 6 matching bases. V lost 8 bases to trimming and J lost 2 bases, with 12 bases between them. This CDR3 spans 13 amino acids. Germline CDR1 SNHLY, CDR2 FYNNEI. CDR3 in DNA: TGTGCCAGCTCGGAAGGACAGAACTATGGCTACACCTTC. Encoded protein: CASSEGQNYGYTF.

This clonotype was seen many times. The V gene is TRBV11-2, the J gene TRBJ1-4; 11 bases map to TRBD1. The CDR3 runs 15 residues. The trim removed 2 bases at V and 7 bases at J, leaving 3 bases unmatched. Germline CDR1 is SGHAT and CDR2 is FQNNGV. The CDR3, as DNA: TGTGCCAGCAGCTTATCAGGGACAGGGGGTGAAAAACTGTTTTTT. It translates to CASSLSGTGGEKLFF.